A single sample is the source of the 8 T cell receptor beta chains below, sequenced in a study of radiotherapy plus CTLA-4 blockade in lung cancer. Repertoires were generated with immunoSEQ multiplex PCR, while TCRdb's copy carries only in-frame clones and drops some. The sample carries roughly 44,000 clones, 76% recorded once. The source was peripheral blood, collected from a patient treated with radiotherapy plus ipilimumab. Source of these receptors: a human donor with non-small cell lung cancer who had stable disease on radiotherapy plus ipilimumab.

This clone was seen a few times. V is TRBV19 and J is TRBJ1-6; no clear D gene. Germline-derived CDR1 and CDR2 are LNHDA and SQIVND (reference sequence). The CDR3 spans 12 residues. Trimming pared 8 bases from V and 10 bases from J, leaving 12 bases between. The CDR3 DNA sequence: TGTGCCAGTGAATCCGTGGGGTCACCCCTCCACTTT. Protein product: CASESVGSPLHF.

DNA for the CDR3: TGTGCCAGCAGGGCGCGTGAGACAGGCGGGGAAAAACTGTTTTTT. This codes for CASRARETGGEKLFF. The chain is built from TRBV7-2 and TRBJ1-4, with D perhaps TRBD1 (6 bases). CDR1 and CDR2 from the germline V gene are SGHTA and FQGNSA. V was shortened by 6 bases and J by 8 bases, with 19 bases between the two germline ends. CDR3 length equals 15 residues.

In nucleotides, the CDR3 is TGCGCCAGCAGCTTGGTGGCCGTAGGGTATGGGGCCAACGTCCTGACTTTC. The encoded protein is CASSLVAVGYGANVLTF. The chain couples TRBV5-1 to TRBJ2-6; D gene ambiguous. CDR1 is SGHRS and CDR2 is YFSETQ in the germline V gene. The CDR3 spans 17 residues. The ends were cut back, 0 bases at V and 3 bases at J, with 13 bases in the middle.

There are a few counts of this clone. The rearrangement joins TRBV9 to TRBJ2-1; D call uncertain. Germline CDR1 reads SGDLS; CDR2 reads YYNGEE. Trimming cost V 0 bases and J 2 bases, with 6 bases left between them. This CDR3 region has 14 residues. CDR3 amino acids: CASSVVKPYNEQFF. In nucleotides, the CDR3 is TGTGCCAGCAGCGTAGTAAAACCCTACAATGAGCAGTTCTTC.

The genes are TRBV5-4 and TRBJ2-5; tentatively, D is TRBD1 or TRBD2 (6 bases each). The V end lost 0 bases, the J end lost 5 bases, and 17 bases lay between the germline ends. Germline lookup yields CDR1 SGHNT and CDR2 YYREEE (reference sequence). The CDR3 loop spans 16 amino acids. CDR3 sequence reads: CASSLGIGGLGETQYF. In nucleotides, the CDR3 is TGTGCCAGCAGCTTGGGGATTGGGGGGCTCGGGGAGACCCAGTACTTC.

The chain uses TRBV5-1 and TRBJ1-4, with a weak D call TRBD1 (6 bases). Deletions cut 1 base from V and 3 bases from J, with 7 bases between. Germline lookup yields CDR1 SGHRS and CDR2 YFSETQ. This CDR3 contains 14 residues. As DNA, the CDR3 is TGCGCCAGCAGCTTGAAGGGGGCTAATGAAAAACTGTTTTTT. It codes for CASSLKGANEKLFF.

The chain uses TRBV30 and TRBJ2-5, with D uncertain. Germline V CDR1 and CDR2: GTSNPN, SVGIG (reference sequence). The CDR3 extends over 10 amino acids. With 2 bases removed from V and 7 bases from J, the gap between germline ends came to 5 bases. The CDR3 DNA sequence: TGTGCCTGGAGTAGGTCGACCCAGTACTTC. It yields the protein CAWSRSTQYF.

This chain's CDR3 is CATNLGDSSYNSPLHF. In nucleotides, the CDR3 is TGTGCCACGAACCTGGGGGACAGCTCCTATAATTCACCCCTCCACTTT. The V and J genes are TRBV6-6 and TRBJ1-6; 7 bases agree with TRBD1. Germline V lookup: CDR1 MNHNY, CDR2 SVGAGI (reference sequence). The CDR3 is 16 residues long. With V trimmed by 10 bases and J by 0 bases, 9 bases remained unmatched.